This TCR beta chain was profiled in a study of spatial heterogeneity in lung cancer. Study information: After resection, follow-up PBMC samples were sequenced when available, at a median of roughly 26 months later. Study results and caveats: More often at tumor resection than at routine follow-up, ubiquitous expanded tumor TCRs were detected in the blood.

Looked up from germline, CDR1 is SGHNT and CDR2 is YYREEE (reference sequence). The CDR3 has 15 residues. The ends were cut back, 4 bases at V and 0 bases at J, with 14 bases in the middle. The time point is: blood at routine non-recurrence follow-up after resection. Tumor, nontumor lung or frozen PBMC supplied whole RNA, sequenced without sorting. This clonotype showed up just a few times. The antigen is undetermined. In the library, each TCR cDNA molecule bore its own unique molecular identifier. One entry per CDR3 protein, called by TCRdb with MiXCR from the 5' RACE reads. In the table there are approximately 50,000 distinct CDR3 sequences, around 7.7% of which are singletons.

This receptor was identified in a female donor with early-stage non-small cell lung cancer. V gene TRBV5-4 combines with J gene TRBJ2-7; TRBD1 is a possible D gene (6 bases). The sequenced sample was PBMCs, obtained at follow-up. This CDR3 is CASSRTGQFSYEQYF. The CDR3 nucleotides read TGTGCCAGCAGCCGTACGGGACAATTCTCCTACGAGCAGTACTTC.